This passage covers 10 T cell receptor beta chains from one sample sequenced in a study of CD8+CD57+ T cells in acquired aplastic anemia. TCR beta VDJ combinations and CDR3 sequences were profiled from genomic DNA. TCRdb analysed the reads with MiXCR anew, one entry per CDR3 protein. The sample holds 160,000 or so distinct CDR3 sequences, more than 45% seen once. Patients included in sequencing had previously demonstrated CD8+CD57+ cell expansion by flow cytometry. Input material: sorted CD4+, CD8+, or CD8+CD57+ T cells (not recorded which) from PBMCs. These receptors originate from a human donor with aplastic anemia.

The chain links TRBV7-3 to TRBJ2-3; D perhaps matches TRBD2 (6 bases). Germline CDR1 reads SGHTA; CDR2 reads FQGTGA. V was cut by 5 bases and J by 4 bases, with 16 bases left in between. The CDR3 loop spans 15 amino acids. CDR3: CASSPGGANPDTQYF. The CDR3 region has the DNA TGTGCCAGCAGCCCGGGCGGGGCAAATCCAGATACGCAGTATTTT.

This chain joins TRBV15 and TRBJ1-5; D ambiguous. CDR1 LNHNV and CDR2 YYDKDF come from the germline V gene (reference sequence). V lost 9 bases and J 0 bases, leaving 12 bases between the germline ends. There are 14 residues in the CDR3. The CDR3 is CATRNPSSNQPQHF. The CDR3 DNA reads as TGTGCCACTCGAAACCCCTCTAGCAATCAGCCCCAGCATTTT.

Of note for this clonotype: The junction departs from germline at one end; a sequencing error may be responsible. CDR3: CASSEFVVGYSYNSPRHF. The CDR3 nucleotides read TGTGCCAGCAGTGAATTTGTGGTTGGCTACTCCTATAATTCACCCCGCCACTTT. The rearrangement links TRBV25-1 to TRBJ1-6; D gene uncertain. CDR1 and CDR2 from the germline V gene are MGHDK and SYGVNS. The CDR3 has 18 residues. The full variable domain, with the rest looked up from reference TRBV25-1 and TRBJ1-6, is EADIYQTPRYLVIGTGKKITLECSQTMGHDKMYWYQQDPGMELHLIHYSYGVNSTEKGDLSSESTVSRIRTEHFPLTLESARPSHTSQYLCASSEFVVGYSYNSPRHFGNGTRLTVT.

The V call is TRBV5-5, the J call TRBJ2-2; TRBD2 matches 9 bases. Germline loops: CDR1 SGHKS, CDR2 YYEKEE (reference sequence). V lost 0 bases and J lost 5; bases outside the gene matches: 5. This CDR3 spans 16 amino acids. CDR3 in amino acids: CASSLAGLAFTGELFF. The CDR3 region has the DNA TGTGCCAGCAGCTTGGCCGGACTAGCGTTTACCGGGGAGCTGTTTTTT.

About this clonotype itself: One end of the junction does not line up with germline, which may come from a read error. The chain has TRBV7-6 and TRBJ2-7, with D unresolved. This CDR3 comprises 13 residues. The germline V gene encodes CDR1 SGHVS and CDR2 FNYEAQ. CDR3 loop: CASSVAPSYEQYF. Here the CDR3 DNA reads TGTGCCAGCAGCGTAGCACCCTCCTACGAGCAGTACTTC.

In this sample, this clonotype turned up many times. This chain joins TRBV20-1 and TRBJ1-5; TRBD1 is a possible D gene (6 bases). The CDR3 loop spans 15 amino acids. The V gene lost 6 bases and the J gene lost 3 bases, with 18 bases spanning the gap. Germline lookup yields CDR1 DFQATT and CDR2 SNEGSKA (reference sequence). The CDR3 nucleotides are TGCAGTGCCCCTGGGGGGGGCGCAGTCAATCAGCCCCAGCATTTT. It yields the protein CSAPGGGAVNQPQHF.

As for this clonotype: No conserved phenylalanine or tryptophan ends this CDR3, so it is likely a read error. The chain links TRBV10-3 to TRBJ1-2, with D possibly matching TRBD1 (5 bases). Trimming shortened V by 7 bases and J by 6 bases, and 15 bases separated the two germline ends. CDR3 size: 13 residues. The V gene's germline CDR1 is ENHRY and CDR2 SYGVKD. The CDR3 protein is CAIIGTRENGYTL. The CDR3 region has the DNA TGTGCCATCATCGGTACCAGGGAAAATGGCTACACCCTC.

The rearrangement joins TRBV2 to TRBJ2-2; 9 bases fit TRBD1. The CDR3 loop spans 14 amino acids. The germline V gene encodes CDR1 SNHLY and CDR2 FYNNEI. The J segment lost 8 bases and the V segment lost 6 bases, leaving 7 bases of the junction unmatched. The CDR3 here is CASSGDRAAGELFF. CDR3 in DNA: TGTGCCAGCAGCGGGGACAGGGCTGCGGGGGAGCTGTTTTTT.

This clonotype was seen at least ten times. The chain carries TRBV12-3 or TRBV12-4 and TRBJ1-6; tentative D call: TRBD1 (5 bases). Deletions cut 7 bases from V and 8 bases from J, with 15 bases between. The CDR3 is made up of 14 amino acids. CDR3 region: CASTPDTTYSPLHF. Written as DNA, the CDR3 is TGTGCCAGCACCCCGGACACGACCTATTCACCCCTCCACTTT.

This clonotype appeared many times. The chain combines TRBV6-1 with TRBJ2-7; 7 bases line up with TRBD1. Per germline, CDR1 MNHNS and CDR2 SASEGT. J was trimmed by 0 bases and V by 6 bases; bases with no gene match: 2. The CDR3 has 13 amino acids. The CDR3, as DNA: TGTGCCAGCAGGACAGGGAGCTCCTACGAGCAGTACTTC. This sequence encodes CASRTGSSYEQYF.